This T cell receptor beta chain emerged from a study of a mutant IDH1 vaccine in newly diagnosed glioma. A word on this clone: The antigen is unknown.

TCRdb's table, derived via immunoSEQ multiplex PCR, lists solely in-frame clones and lacks some. The sample lists tens of thousands of clones, 70% to 85% occurring once. The sample's time point: week 47, end of study. What each vaccine dose contained was 300 ug of mutant IDH1 20-mer peptide, accompanied by topical imiquimod. The donors' diagnosis was new WHO grade 3 or 4 astrocytoma that was IDH1-mutant and ATRX-lost. Looked up from germline, CDR1 is SGHTA and CDR2 is FQGNSA. V lost 5 bases, J lost 0 bases, and 12 bases lay in between. The CDR3 has 15 amino acids. Study observations and caveats: Vaccination elicited immune responses in around 93% of patients.

This material consisted of PBMCs, taken from a glioma patient whose treatment included an IDH1 peptide vaccine. This clonotype originated in a woman aged 25 to 39 with glioma. Some clones in this sample may be carry-over from other donors' samples. The chain uses TRBV7-2 and TRBJ2-3; no firm D call. CDR3 coding DNA: TGTGCCAGCAGCCCCATGTTCCGTAGCACAGATACGCAGTATTTT. Translated, it gives CASSPMFRSTDTQYF.